This TCR beta chain was sequenced in a study of blood T cell repertoires in COVID-19. Overall study: Acute-phase and convalescent COVID-19 samples originated in the United States, Italy and Spain. The analysed material was cDNA or gDNA that came from T cells, B-cell-depleted T cells, or PBMCs.

V was clipped by 0 bases and J by 7 bases; unmatched bases: 9. This CDR3 has 16 amino acids. Germline loops: CDR1 LGHNT, CDR2 FRNRAP. Original processing notes: Reference gene primer amplification yielded estimated nucleated cell counts. The table came from immunoSEQ multiplex PCR; TCRdb's copy has only in-frame clones and leaves some out. The V and J calls and clone size are taken from that table; D and trimming were inferred from the DNA. This sample has over 600,000 clones, with about 90% found just once. This clonotype originated in a woman under 30 with acute or convalescent COVID-19. This chain connects TRBV12-5 to TRBJ1-5; 7 bases are shared with TRBD1. Sequencing input: peripheral blood. CDR3 loop: CASGLVGQGVLQPQHF. CDR3 in DNA: TGTGCTAGTGGTTTGGTAGGGCAGGGGGTACTGCAGCCCCAGCATTTT.